This T cell receptor (beta chain) was captured in a study of OX40 agonist ivuxolimab in advanced cancers. Regarding the complete study: Ivuxolimab was an agonistic, fully human IgG2 monoclonal antibody directed against OX40 (CD134), a costimulatory receptor. Intravenous ivuxolimab was administered to patients every 2 weeks at six dose levels: 0.01, 0.1, 0.3, 1.5, 3 and 10 mg/kg. Of the 50 or so patients in dose escalation, approximately 20 had hepatocellular carcinoma, around 15 had melanoma, 9 had renal cell carcinoma and 9 had head and neck cancer. The dose-escalation cohort was about 83% male with a mean age of roughly 62 years, ranging from roughly 20 to 80. Patients were allowed to have had prior anti-PD-1, anti-PD-L1 or anti-CTLA-4 therapy, and approximately 40% of the dose-escalation patients had previously received checkpoint inhibitors. Partial responses were achieved by three dose-escalation patients, of whom one had hepatocellular carcinoma and two had cutaneous melanoma. Peripheral TCRbeta sequencing was intended to test whether TCR sequence diversity was altered and clonal T-cell expansion was caused by ivuxolimab. The paper describes the monotherapy dose-escalation part (N = 52 patients) of the phase I trial of ivuxolimab.

With regard to this clone: This receptor's antigen is unknown. Base qualities are not recorded, but no much larger clone differs from it by a single base.

The trial excluded patients who had a history of autoimmune disease or who were on systemic immunosuppression. Peripheral blood for TCR sequencing was collected from all dose cohorts at baseline, on cycle 4 day 1, and on cycle 7 day 1. The samples were drawn from a first-in-human, open-label, multicenter phase I dose-escalation trial of ivuxolimab. The trial enrolled adults with locally advanced or metastatic head and neck squamous cell, hepatocellular, melanoma or renal cell carcinoma. CD4+ and CD8+ T cells were sorted separately from peripheral blood before TCR sequencing. What the work shows at the level of the full study, not this receptor alone: At doses of 0.1 to 3.0 mg/kg, clonal expansion of both CD4+ and CD8+ T cells in blood was seen between baseline and week 6. Low levels of normalized T-cell clonal expansion were also seen in some nonresponding patients. After ivuxolimab, expanded clones were on average more numerous among CD8+ T cells than among CD4+ T cells. Partial responders in the 0.1-3.0 mg/kg groups had among the lowest normalized peripheral clonal expansion, especially among CD8+ T cells. Which antigens the clonally expanded peripheral T cells were specific for was not determined.

To sequence the TCRbeta CDR3 region, genomic DNA was isolated from the sorted cells. TCRbeta CDR3 regions were sequenced using the immunoSEQ Assay. Entries here come from immuneACCESS through TCRdb and include only in-frame sequences with V and J called. Some clones fail to appear in such tables; in the studies checked, an unresolved V gene covers under half of the shortfall, and the cause of the remainder is unknown. This sample holds roughly 22,000 clones; roughly nine tenths were observed only once. 25% to 35% of the sample is in the top ten clones. V drops 7 bases and J drops 1 base, leaving 14 bases in between. There are 14 amino acids in the CDR3, from cysteine to phenylalanine inclusive. The entry retains the CDR3 DNA only, 42 bases that are in frame from base 1. CDR1 and CDR2, per the germline V gene, are MDHEN and SYDVKM.

This clonotype was sampled from an adult with an advanced solid tumor such as melanoma, head and neck, liver or kidney cancer. The V and J segments used are TRBV28 and TRBJ2-7; the D gene lacks a confident call. The specimen comprised CD4+ or CD8+ T cells sorted from blood, sampled in a trial of the OX40 agonist ivuxolimab. CDR3 sequence: CASTQEPRSYEQYF. At the DNA level, the sequence is TGTGCCAGCACGCAGGAACCCCGATCCTACGAGCAGTACTTC. This CDR3, with the reference TRBV28 and TRBJ2-7 proteins standing in past its ends, gives the full variable domain DVKVTQSSRYLVKRTGEKVFLECVQDMDHENMFWYRQDPGLGLRLIYFSYDVKMKEKGDIPEGYSVSREKKERFSLILESASTNQTSMYLCASTQEPRSYEQYFGPGTRLTVT.